The T cell receptor beta chain described here comes from a study of T-cell reconstitution after alpha-beta-depleted transplantation in children. Library preparation (for TCRbeta) was performed with unique molecular identifiers. In TCRdb, the PCR reads were re-called with MiXCR into one record per CDR3 protein. Altogether just under 550,000 distinct CDR3 sequences are present, about 17% being singletons, with the ten largest covering 2.5% to 3.5%. V lost 1 base and J 3 bases, leaving 17 bases between the germline ends. The CDR3 length is 16 residues. The germline V gene has CDR1 SGHKS and CDR2 YYEKEE (reference sequence).

The chain couples TRBV5-5 to TRBJ2-7; D ambiguous. The sequenced sample was PBMCs from the stem cell graft donor, obtained from the stem cell graft. The TCR was taken from a human donor who donated a stem cell graft to a child with acute lymphoblastic leukemia. CDR3 bases: TGTGCCAGCAGCTTGTTGGGTGCGATAGATTTCTACGAGCAGTACTTC. Amino acids: CASSLLGAIDFYEQYF.